The 27 T cell receptor beta chains below come from one sample, sequenced in a study of T cells in Graves' hyperthyroidism and ophthalmopathy. The investigators amplified TCR beta CDR3 regions from RNA transcripts. Primed by the HTBI set, a first-round RT-PCR was run on the TCR CDR3. TCRdb re-derived calls from the multiplex PCR reads in MiXCR, one entry per CDR3 protein. This repertoire shows approximately 270,000 distinct CDR3 sequences, roughly 15% found once; its top ten account for more than 10%. The sequenced sample was blood. These TCRs come from a woman in her thirties or forties with Graves' hyperthyroidism that later progressed to Graves' ophthalmopathy.

The V gene is TRBV18, the J gene TRBJ2-1; D possibly uses TRBD1 or TRBD2 (6 bases each). The CDR3 consists of 15 residues. Trimming cost V 3 bases and J 8 bases, with 17 bases left between them. Germline CDR1 and CDR2: KGHSH and LQKENI. CDR3 residues: CASSPYLGGGDEQFF. The CDR3 nucleotides are TGTGCCAGCTCACCGTACCTCGGAGGGGGTGATGAGCAGTTCTTC.

This clonotype appeared many times. The V gene is TRBV24-1, the J gene TRBJ2-6; D might be TRBD1 (5 bases). The CDR3 consists of 16 residues. The germline V gene encodes CDR1 KGHDR and CDR2 SFDVKD. V gave up 5 bases and J gave up 0 bases, with 10 bases separating them. CDR3 protein: CATSASRVSGANVLTF. The CDR3 nucleotides are TGTGCCACCAGTGCCAGCAGGGTCTCTGGGGCCAACGTCCTGACTTTC.

This clonotype was seen many times. The rearrangement links TRBV19 to TRBJ2-1; D may be TRBD2 (6 bases). CDR3 length: 17 residues. Per the germline V gene, CDR1 is LNHDA and CDR2 is SQIVND (reference sequence). With 3 bases removed from V and 8 bases from J, the gap between germline ends came to 23 bases. The CDR3 coding sequence is TGTGCCAGTAGTATGTTTGAGGTGACTAGTGTTAGCGATGAGCAGTTCTTC. It is translated as CASSMFEVTSVSDEQFF.

This clonotype was counted only a few times. V usage is TRBV7-9 and J usage is TRBJ1-2; TRBD1 might be the D (5 bases). The CDR3 is 17 residues long. Germline values: CDR1 SEHNR, CDR2 FQNEAQ (reference sequence). The V and J ends lost 4 bases and 1 base respectively, with 19 bases between them. This chain's CDR3 is CASSSTPGTKLNYGYTF. The DNA for the CDR3 is TGTGCCAGCAGCTCGACTCCAGGGACCAAACTTAACTATGGCTACACCTTC.

This chain joins TRBV19 and TRBJ2-1; D is uncertain. Per the germline V gene, CDR1 is LNHDA and CDR2 is SQIVND (reference sequence). The CDR3 length is 16 residues. V was shortened by 6 bases and J by 5 bases, with 20 bases between the two germline ends. The CDR3 region is CASRSLSVGVDNEQFF. DNA for the CDR3: TGTGCCAGTAGGTCCTTATCAGTGGGCGTGGACAATGAGCAGTTCTTC.

This clonotype has a count of ten or more. This chain links TRBV28 with TRBJ1-5; D perhaps matches TRBD1 (5 bases). This CDR3 has 19 residues. Trimming left V 2 bases short and J 6 bases short, with 26 bases between. The germline V gene encodes CDR1 MDHEN and CDR2 SYDVKM. The CDR3 loop is CASSLRGIRKFSAGQPQHF. The DNA of the CDR3 is TGTGCCAGCAGTTTAAGGGGCATTAGGAAATTCTCTGCGGGTCAGCCCCAGCATTTT.

Comment on this clonotype: Possible read error: a much larger clone is one base away. The genes are TRBV27 and TRBJ1-2; no reliable D call. Germline CDR1 is MNHEY and CDR2 is SMNVEV (reference sequence). The CDR3 has 14 residues. The CDR3 nucleotides read TGTGCCGGCAGTTTATATGGAGGGCCTGTCGGCTACACCTTC. This encodes CAGSLYGGPVGYTF.

This clonotype showed up just a few times. This chain connects TRBV5-6 to TRBJ2-1; D perhaps matches TRBD1 (5 bases). Germline loops: CDR1 SGHDT, CDR2 YYEEEE. The CDR3 runs to 15 residues. V lost 6 bases and J lost 3, with 16 bases in between. CDR3 region: CASTWGREIYNEQFF. Here the CDR3 DNA reads TGTGCCAGCACGTGGGGCAGGGAAATCTACAATGAGCAGTTCTTC. The whole variable domain, filled in from reference TRBV5-6 and TRBJ2-1, reads DAGVTQSPTHLIKTRGQQVTLRCSPKSGHDTVSWYQQALGQGPQFIFQYYEEEERQRGNFPDRFSGHQFPNYSSELNVNALLLGDSALYLCASTWGREIYNEQFFGPGTRLTVL.

The V and J genes are TRBV2 and TRBJ1-1; D gene uncertain. The germline V gene has CDR1 SNHLY and CDR2 FYNNEI. The V end was cut by 4 bases, the J end by 0 bases, with 9 bases between. CDR3 length: 14 residues. The CDR3 nucleotides read TGTGCCAGCAGTGTATTGGTGGTGAACACTGAAGCTTTCTTT. Protein product: CASSVLVVNTEAFF.

The genes are TRBV5-1 and TRBJ2-2; 7 bases fit TRBD1. The CDR3 has 16 amino acids. Trimming at V came to 4 bases and at J to 1 base, leaving 7 bases not matched to a gene. From germline, CDR1 is SGHRS and CDR2 YFSETQ. The CDR3 sequence: CASSPPGTVNTGELFF. The CDR3 DNA sequence: TGCGCCAGCAGCCCCCCCGGGACAGTGAACACCGGGGAGCTGTTTTTT.

This clonotype has a handful of counts. The rearrangement uses TRBV4-1 and TRBJ1-3, with D uncertain. This CDR3 spans 16 amino acids. V gave up 0 bases and J gave up 0 bases, with 9 bases separating them. CDR1 is MGHRA and CDR2 is YSYEKL in the germline V gene. The CDR3 reads CASSQEGWGSGNTIYF. The CDR3 nucleotides read TGCGCCAGCAGCCAAGAGGGCTGGGGCTCTGGAAACACCATATATTTT.

J is TRBJ2-7 and V is TRBV29-1, with D perhaps matching TRBD1 or TRBD2 (5 bases each). The CDR3 has 12 residues. Germline CDR1 SQVTM, CDR2 ANQGSEA. The V end was cut by 7 bases, the J end by 1 base, with 11 bases between. The CDR3: CSGGTASYEQYF. DNA of the CDR3: TGCAGCGGGGGGACCGCATCCTACGAGCAGTACTTC.

This clonotype was observed many times. The chain links TRBV5-4 to TRBJ2-1; 13 positions match TRBD2. The CDR3 runs 14 residues. In germline, CDR1 is SGHNT, CDR2 YYREEE (reference sequence). V gave up 6 bases and J gave up 6 bases; unmatched junction bases: 3. CDR3 sequence reads: CASTGTSGANEQFF. CDR3 DNA: TGTGCCAGCACCGGGACTAGCGGGGCCAATGAGCAGTTCTTC.

This clonotype showed up many times. V usage is TRBV28 and J usage is TRBJ2-2, with D unresolved. Per the germline V gene, CDR1 is MDHEN and CDR2 is SYDVKM. The V and J ends lost 3 bases and 5 bases respectively, with 7 bases between them. The CDR3 extends over 13 amino acids. The CDR3 spells CASSFQNTGELFF. The CDR3 DNA reads as TGTGCCAGCAGTTTCCAGAATACCGGGGAGCTGTTTTTT. Full variable domain (remainder filled in from reference TRBV28 and TRBJ2-2): DVKVTQSSRYLVKRTGEKVFLECVQDMDHENMFWYRQDPGLGLRLIYFSYDVKMKEKGDIPEGYSVSREKKERFSLILESASTNQTSMYLCASSFQNTGELFFGEGSRLTVL.

This clonotype was seen ten or more times. Written as DNA, the CDR3 is TGCGCCAGCAGCTCTAGCTCCTCCCTATACTACAATGAGCAGTTCTTC. Translation gives CASSSSSSLYYNEQFF. The chain employs TRBV5-1 and TRBJ2-1; tentative D call: TRBD2 (5 bases). The CDR3 covers 16 residues. Trimming removed 3 bases from V and 3 bases from J, with 16 bases in between. CDR1 SGHRS and CDR2 YFSETQ come from the germline V gene.

The sample holds a few counts of this clonotype. Since a much larger clone is just one base distant, this may be a read error. The chain recombines TRBV28 with TRBJ2-7, with a tentative D call TRBD2 (5 bases). The CDR3 runs to 15 residues. The V gene's germline CDR1 is MDHEN and CDR2 SYDVKM. Trimming took 5 bases from V and 0 from J, leaving 14 bases between them. CDR3 region: CASSTLQDFSYEQYF. In DNA, the CDR3 is TGTGCCAGCAGTACTCTCCAGGACTTCTCCTACGAGCAGTACTTC.

This clonotype appeared many times. The rearrangement joins TRBV5-8 to TRBJ2-2, with 11 nucleotides matching TRBD2. CDR1 and CDR2 from the germline V gene are SGHTS and YDEGEE. The CDR3 is 15 residues long. The trim removed 4 bases at V and 6 bases at J, leaving 5 bases unmatched. The CDR3 nucleotides are TGTGCCAGCAGCCTAGGGACTAGCGGACCCGGGGAGCTGTTTTTT. It specifies CASSLGTSGPGELFF.

This clonotype was recorded at least ten times. The rearrangement links TRBV29-1 to TRBJ2-5; D possibly uses TRBD1 or TRBD2 (7 bases each). The CDR3 is made up of 14 amino acids. V was cut by 1 base and J by 4 bases, with 13 bases left in between. CDR1 and CDR2 (germline): SQVTM, ANQGSEA. CDR3: CSVEGAGGGETQYF. The CDR3, as DNA: TGCAGCGTTGAAGGGGCAGGGGGGGGAGAGACCCAGTACTTC.

In its sample, this clonotype was seen many times. CDR3 sequence (DNA): TGTGCCAGCAGCTTGGCTGCGGCGGGAGGGGGCCTGGCGTACGAGCAGTACTTC. Residues: CASSLAAAGGGLAYEQYF. This chain uses TRBV5-8 with TRBJ2-7; the match to TRBD2 covers 9 bases. The V and J ends lost 0 bases and 4 bases, in that order; junction bases with no gene match: 14. This CDR3 comprises 18 residues. Germline-derived CDR1 and CDR2 are SGHTS and YDEGEE. Full variable domain (rest looked up from reference TRBV5-8 and TRBJ2-7): EAGVTQSPTHLIKTRGQQATLRCSPISGHTSVYWYQQALGLGLQFLLWYDEGEERNRGNFPPRFSGRQFPNYSSELNVNALELEDSALYLCASSLAAAGGGLAYEQYFGPGTRLTVT.

This clonotype showed up just a few times. The J gene is TRBJ2-7, the V gene TRBV28; the D is unclear. Germline-derived CDR1 and CDR2 are MDHEN and SYDVKM. The CDR3 covers 13 residues. Trimming took off 6 bases at V and 1 base at J, with 10 bases between the two ends. The CDR3 region has the DNA TGTGCCAGCAGCCCTTACGGATCCTACGAGCAGTACTTC. Protein product: CASSPYGSYEQYF.

This clonotype was seen many times. The V call is TRBV11-2, the J call TRBJ1-2; D possibly corresponds to TRBD1 (6 bases). V was clipped by 3 bases and J by 1 base, with 6 bases between them. Germline V CDR1 and CDR2: SGHAT, FQNNGV. The CDR3 totals 13 residues. CDR3 in amino acids: CASSLGHNYGYTF. As DNA, the CDR3 is TGTGCCAGCAGCTTGGGACATAACTATGGCTACACCTTC.

This clonotype was seen at least ten times. The chain carries TRBV18 and TRBJ2-5, with D unclear. The CDR3 totals 14 residues. Germline CDR1 and CDR2: KGHSH and LQKENI. V was shortened by 3 bases and J by 0 bases, with 8 bases between the two germline ends. CDR3 sequence: CASSPGPDQETQYF. In DNA form, the CDR3 reads TGTGCCAGCTCACCCGGACCAGACCAAGAGACCCAGTACTTC.

The chain combines TRBV2 with TRBJ2-3; maybe TRBD1 (9 bases). The V gene lost 6 bases and the J gene lost 4 bases, with 26 bases spanning the gap. The germline V gene has CDR1 SNHLY and CDR2 FYNNEI. This CDR3 region has 18 residues. CDR3 sequence reads: CASRGQGREGLGADTQYF. For the CDR3, the DNA is TGTGCCAGCAGGGGACAGGGCCGGGAGGGCCTCGGCGCAGATACGCAGTATTTT.

This clonotype occurred many times. The chain couples TRBV28 to TRBJ2-7; TRBD2 is a possible D gene (6 bases). The CDR3 runs to 14 residues. V was clipped by 7 bases and J by 2 bases, with 15 bases between them. From germline, CDR1 is MDHEN and CDR2 SYDVKM. CDR3 nucleotides: TGTGCCAGCACTGCCGGGGGATCCGCCTACGAGCAGTACTTC. Protein product: CASTAGGSAYEQYF.

This clonotype was detected ten times or more. The chain joins TRBV2 to TRBJ1-1, with D maybe TRBD1 (6 bases). CDR1 and CDR2 from the germline V gene are SNHLY and FYNNEI. With 6 bases removed from V and 0 bases from J, the gap between germline ends came to 17 bases. The CDR3 spans 16 residues. As DNA, the CDR3 is TGTGCCAGCAGGCCGAAGAAACAGGGACTGAACACTGAAGCTTTCTTT. Encoded protein: CASRPKKQGLNTEAFF.

This clonotype was observed many times. As DNA, the CDR3 is TGTGCCAGCAGTGAATTTGAAAATGCTCAAAATGAAAAACTGTTTTTT. Amino acids: CASSEFENAQNEKLFF. This sequence joins TRBV25-1 and TRBJ1-4; unclear D gene. There are 16 residues in the CDR3. V was shortened by 1 base and J by 5 bases, with 14 bases between the two germline ends. CDR1 and CDR2 from the germline V gene are MGHDK and SYGVNS.

This clonotype has a count of ten or more. The CDR3 nucleotides read TGCAGCACCATTTCCGGGGGGATTGAAGCTTTCTTT. It encodes CSTISGGIEAFF. The chain combines TRBV29-1 with TRBJ1-1; D perhaps matches TRBD1 (5 bases). The germline V and J ends were trimmed by 8 bases and 7 bases, with 17 bases remaining between them. Per the germline V gene, CDR1 is SQVTM and CDR2 is ANQGSEA. This CDR3 region has 12 residues.